These T cell receptor beta chains were read from a single sample in a study of control samples from healthy donors and cancer patients. Clones were sequenced by immunoSEQ multiplex PCR, and TCRdb holds only the in-frame ones, with some missing. There are more than 90,000 clones in the sample; 85% to 90% occur only once, and about 7.8% lies in the top ten. Sequencing input: blood. The receptors were sampled from a man younger than 40 in good health. Both conserved end residues are part of each CDR3. A D gene is named only where the DNA matches it firmly. Not every row has a clone size; where given, it reads once, few, many or a size class.

CDR3: CASSWQSYNEQFF
DNA: TGTGCCAGCAGCTGGCAGTCCTACAATGAGCAGTTCTTC
D: .
V: TRBV7-6
size: .
J: TRBJ2-1

CDR3: CASSQGWGRDTQYF
DNA: TGTGCCAGCAGCCAAGGCTGGGGCCGAGATACGCAGTATTTT
D: .
V: TRBV3-1/TRBV3-2
size: few
J: TRBJ2-3

CDR3: CASSSRTRSNTEAFF
DNA: TGTGCCAGCAGCTCCCGGACGAGGTCCAACACTGAAGCTTTCTTT
D: .
V: TRBV11-2
size: .
J: TRBJ1-1

CDR3: CASSLLQVPKKTGYNSPLHF
DNA: TGCGCCAGCAGCCTACTACAAGTCCCCAAGAAGACCGGCTATAATTCACCCCTCCACTTT
D: .
V: TRBV4-1
size: .
J: TRBJ1-6

CDR3: CASSLGHRDANTGELFF
DNA: TGCGCCAGCAGCCTGGGGCACCGGGATGCTAACACCGGGGAGCTGTTTTTT
D: .
V: TRBV5-1
size: once
J: TRBJ2-2

CDR3: CASGLKAEKLFF
DNA: TGTGCCAGCGGACTTAAGGCGGAAAAACTGTTTTTT
D: .
V: TRBV12-3/TRBV12-4
size: .
J: TRBJ1-4

CDR3: CASSLGPGNTEAFF
DNA: TGTGCCAGCAGCTTGGGACCGGGAAACACTGAAGCTTTCTTT
D: .
V: TRBV7-2
size: .
J: TRBJ1-1

CDR3: CASSLAPWVEAFF
DNA: TGTGCCAGCAGCTTAGCACCTTGGGTCGAAGCTTTCTTT
D: .
V: TRBV7-6
size: .
J: TRBJ1-1

CDR3: CASSSFTGLAKTQYF
DNA: TGTGCCAGCAGCTCTTTTACAGGGCTTGCAAAGACCCAGTACTTC
D: .
V: TRBV5-4
size: .
J: TRBJ2-5

CDR3: CASSQSRKERGNYGYTF
DNA: TGCGCCAGCAGCCAAAGCCGCAAGGAACGAGGGAACTATGGCTACACCTTC
D: .
V: TRBV4-1
size: .
J: TRBJ1-2

CDR3: CASSLGSAAGGRNNEQFF
DNA: TGTGCCAGCAGCTTAGGGAGTGCAGCGGGGGGGCGAAACAATGAGCAGTTCTTC
D: TRBD2
V: TRBV7-9
size: .
J: TRBJ2-1

CDR3: CASSREGDHSNQPQHF
DNA: TGTGCCAGCAGCCGGGAGGGGGATCATAGCAATCAGCCCCAGCATTTT
D: .
V: TRBV6-2/TRBV6-3
size: .
J: TRBJ1-5

CDR3: CASSFPQETQYF
DNA: TGTGCCAGCAGCTTCCCCCAAGAGACCCAGTACTTC
D: .
V: TRBV7-8
size: .
J: TRBJ2-5

CDR3: CASSYILTGNTGELFF
DNA: TGTGCCAGTAGTTACATATTGACAGGTAACACCGGGGAGCTGTTTTTT
D: .
V: TRBV19
size: .
J: TRBJ2-2

CDR3: CASSQDLRQGQRNEQFF
DNA: TGCGCCAGCAGCCAAGATCTCAGGCAGGGACAGCGCAATGAGCAGTTCTTC
D: TRBD1
V: TRBV4-3
size: .
J: TRBJ2-1

CDR3: CASSPSGDGNTIYF
DNA: TGTGCCAGCTCACCAAGTGGGGATGGAAACACCATATATTTT
D: .
V: TRBV18
size: .
J: TRBJ1-3

CDR3: CASSPGHRGNTIYF
DNA: TGTGCCAGCAGTCCCGGACACCGTGGAAACACCATATATTTT
D: .
V: TRBV28
size: .
J: TRBJ1-3

CDR3: CASSSTGIGGDTQYF
DNA: TGTGCCAGCAGCTCCACAGGGATTGGCGGAGATACGCAGTATTTT
D: .
V: TRBV7-8
size: .
J: TRBJ2-3

CDR3: CASSIEDIGTREQYF
DNA: TGTGCCAGTAGTATAGAGGATATTGGGACAAGGGAGCAGTACTTC
D: .
V: TRBV19
size: .
J: TRBJ2-7

CDR3: CASSPMAGGGYGYTF
DNA: TGTGCCAGCTCACCAATGGCAGGGGGCGGGTATGGCTACACCTTC
D: TRBD1
V: TRBV18
size: .
J: TRBJ1-2

CDR3: CASSQAGVPYNEQFF
DNA: TGTGCCAGCAGTCAAGCGGGAGTCCCCTACAATGAGCAGTTCTTC
D: TRBD2
V: TRBV6-2/TRBV6-3
size: .
J: TRBJ2-1

CDR3: CASSQDVRIVPYNEQFF
DNA: TGTGCCAGCAGCCAAGATGTGCGAATTGTCCCCTACAATGAGCAGTTCTTC
D: .
V: TRBV14
size: .
J: TRBJ2-1

CDR3: CASSPPPPGSNQPQHF
DNA: TGCGCCAGCAGCCCACCGCCCCCAGGCAGCAATCAGCCCCAGCATTTT
D: .
V: TRBV4-1
size: .
J: TRBJ1-5

CDR3: CASSVARGLYSPLHF
DNA: TGTGCCAGCAGCGTAGCGAGGGGGCTATATTCACCCCTCCACTTT
D: TRBD1
V: TRBV9
size: .
J: TRBJ1-6

CDR3: CASSLSQPYGYEQYF
DNA: TGTGCCAGCAGTTTATCACAGCCGTATGGATACGAGCAGTACTTC
D: .
V: TRBV27
size: .
J: TRBJ2-7

CDR3: CASSENPGLAQFF
DNA: TGTGCCAGCAGCGAGAATCCGGGACTAGCTCAGTTCTTC
D: TRBD2
V: TRBV7-6
size: .
J: TRBJ2-1

CDR3: CASSDQSGRRTDTQYF
DNA: TGCGCCAGCAGTGACCAAAGCGGGAGGCGCACAGATACGCAGTATTTT
D: TRBD2
V: TRBV10-1
size: .
J: TRBJ2-3

CDR3: CASSIDRQRGQETQYF
DNA: TGTGCCAGTAGTATAGATCGACAGCGGGGACAAGAGACCCAGTACTTC
D: TRBD2
V: TRBV19
size: .
J: TRBJ2-5

CDR3: CASSEDGGNNEQFF
DNA: TGTGCCAGCAGTGAGGACGGGGGGAACAATGAGCAGTTCTTC
D: TRBD2
V: TRBV25-1
size: .
J: TRBJ2-1

CDR3: CATSDRGLAGGRADTQYF
DNA: TGTGCCACCAGTGACCGTGGACTAGCGGGAGGGAGGGCAGATACGCAGTATTTT
D: TRBD2
V: TRBV24-1
size: .
J: TRBJ2-3

CDR3: CASSYTGLAGTGELFF
DNA: TGTGCCAGCAGCTACACGGGACTAGCGGGCACCGGGGAGCTGTTTTTT
D: TRBD2
V: TRBV6-5
size: .
J: TRBJ2-2

CDR3: CASSLRDRLQETQYF
DNA: TGTGCCAGCAGCCTGAGGGACAGGCTACAAGAGACCCAGTACTTC
D: TRBD1
V: TRBV5-5
size: .
J: TRBJ2-5

CDR3: CASSIDPIGQLAKNIQYF
DNA: TGTGCCAGTAGTATAGATCCAATCGGACAGCTAGCCAAAAACATTCAGTACTTC
D: .
V: TRBV19
size: .
J: TRBJ2-4

CDR3: CASGTETHAGELFF
DNA: TGTGCCAGCGGGACAGAGACCCACGCCGGGGAGCTGTTTTTT
D: TRBD1
V: TRBV28
size: .
J: TRBJ2-2

CDR3: CASSSSGGYHTEAFF
DNA: TGTGCCAGCAGCTCCTCAGGGGGCTATCACACTGAAGCTTTCTTT
D: TRBD1
V: TRBV7-9
size: .
J: TRBJ1-1

CDR3: CAGRRYGTGELFF
DNA: TGTGCCGGCCGCCGTTACGGCACCGGGGAGCTGTTTTTT
D: .
V: TRBV19
size: .
J: TRBJ2-2

CDR3: CASSSGRNYGYTF
DNA: TGTGCCAGCAGCTCCGGCAGGAACTATGGCTACACCTTC
D: .
V: TRBV7-2
size: .
J: TRBJ1-2

CDR3: CASSYERRQTQYF
DNA: TGTGCCAGCAGTTACGAAAGGAGGCAGACCCAGTACTTC
D: .
V: TRBV6-5
size: .
J: TRBJ2-5

CDR3: CASSLFGIRAGGAQYF
DNA: TGTGCCAGCAGCTTGTTTGGCATAAGGGCGGGCGGAGCCCAGTACTTC
D: .
V: TRBV5-8
size: .
J: TRBJ2-5

CDR3: CAISESAARYEQYF
DNA: TGTGCCATCAGTGAGTCGGCGGCGAGATACGAGCAGTACTTC
D: .
V: TRBV10-3
size: .
J: TRBJ2-7

CDR3: CASSWGPDESNQPQHF
DNA: TGCGCCAGCAGCTGGGGACCGGACGAGAGCAATCAGCCCCAGCATTTT
D: .
V: TRBV5-1
size: .
J: TRBJ1-5

CDR3: CASRARHTHEQYF
DNA: TGTGCCAGCAGGGCCCGACATACCCACGAGCAGTACTTC
D: .
V: TRBV2
size: once
J: TRBJ2-7

CDR3: CASSQPTARGAFF
DNA: TGCGCCAGCAGCCAACCTACCGCGCGGGGAGCTTTCTTT
D: .
V: TRBV4-1
size: .
J: TRBJ1-1

CDR3: CASSLTGFGETQYF
DNA: TGTGCCAGCAGTTTAACAGGGTTTGGAGAGACCCAGTACTTC
D: .
V: TRBV27
size: once
J: TRBJ2-5

CDR3: CASSESGTGGNTIYF
DNA: TGCGCCAGCAGTGAATCGGGGACAGGTGGAAACACCATATATTTT
D: TRBD1
V: TRBV10-1
size: few
J: TRBJ1-3